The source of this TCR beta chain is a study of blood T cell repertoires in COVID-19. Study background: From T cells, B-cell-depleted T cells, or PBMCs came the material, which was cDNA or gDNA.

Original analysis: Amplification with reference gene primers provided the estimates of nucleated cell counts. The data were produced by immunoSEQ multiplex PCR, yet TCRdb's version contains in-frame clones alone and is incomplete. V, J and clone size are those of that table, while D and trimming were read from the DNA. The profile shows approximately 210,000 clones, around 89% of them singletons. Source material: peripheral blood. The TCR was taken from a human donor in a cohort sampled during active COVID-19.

CDR3: CASSQGGAGLYNEQFF. The CDR3 DNA follows: TGTGCCAGCAGCCAAGGCGGAGCGGGACTCTACAATGAGCAGTTCTTC. The chain recombines TRBV3-1 (or the pseudogene TRBV3-2) with TRBJ2-1; 7 bases are a match to TRBD2. This CDR3 spans 16 amino acids. Germline CDR1 LGHDT, CDR2 YNNKEL (reference sequence). Trimming removed 1 base from V and 3 bases from J; junction bases left unmatched: 6.